The clone carrying this T cell receptor (beta chain) has a count of ten or more. As yet, its antigen is unknown. This sample is drawn from a study of neurological immune-mediated disorders. Time point in this sample: longitudinal time-point 3. It was from 2 million PBMCs stored at -80 C that the unsorted libraries were obtained. V lost 4 bases, J lost 7 bases, and 14 bases stayed unmatched. Germline CDR1 is SGHRS and CDR2 is YFSETQ. The CDR3 extends over 16 amino acids. Study results and caveats: Phylogenetic grouping assigned the repertoires of 18 of 34 multiple sclerosis patients to one related-CDR3 cluster, which constitutes a possible signature. None of the CDR3 amino acid sequences in expanded clones turned up in more than one subject, which points to private repertoires in all groups.

One entry per CDR3 protein, called by TCRdb with MiXCR from the 5' RACE reads. The data hold approximately 85,000 distinct CDR3 sequences, with 4.3% observed a single time. The sequence was obtained from an older woman with multiple sclerosis. The rearrangement uses TRBV5-1 and TRBJ2-1, with 7 bases fitting TRBD1. Sequenced input: PBMCs. The CDR3 protein is CASSTRTGDFGNEQFF. For the CDR3, the DNA is TGCGCCAGCAGCACCCGGACAGGTGATTTTGGAAATGAGCAGTTCTTC. Variable domain in full (rest from reference TRBV5-1 and TRBJ2-1): KAGVTQTPRYLIKTRGQQVTLSCSPISGHRSVSWYQQTPGQGLQFLFEYFSETQRNKGNFPGRFSGRQFSNSRSEMNVSTLELGDSALYLCASSTRTGDFGNEQFFGPGTRLTVL.